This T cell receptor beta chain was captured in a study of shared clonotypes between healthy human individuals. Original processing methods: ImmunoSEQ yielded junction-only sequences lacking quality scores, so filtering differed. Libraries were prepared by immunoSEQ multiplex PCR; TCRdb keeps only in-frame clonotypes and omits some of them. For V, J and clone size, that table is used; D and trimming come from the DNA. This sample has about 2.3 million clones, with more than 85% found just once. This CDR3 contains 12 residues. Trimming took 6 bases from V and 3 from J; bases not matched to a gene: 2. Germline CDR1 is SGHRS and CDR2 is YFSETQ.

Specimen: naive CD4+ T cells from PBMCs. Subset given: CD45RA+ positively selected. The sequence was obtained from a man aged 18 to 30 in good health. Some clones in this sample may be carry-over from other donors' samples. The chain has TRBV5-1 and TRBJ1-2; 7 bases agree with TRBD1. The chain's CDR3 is CASKGTDYGYTF. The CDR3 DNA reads TGCGCCAGCAAAGGGACAGACTATGGCTACACCTTC.